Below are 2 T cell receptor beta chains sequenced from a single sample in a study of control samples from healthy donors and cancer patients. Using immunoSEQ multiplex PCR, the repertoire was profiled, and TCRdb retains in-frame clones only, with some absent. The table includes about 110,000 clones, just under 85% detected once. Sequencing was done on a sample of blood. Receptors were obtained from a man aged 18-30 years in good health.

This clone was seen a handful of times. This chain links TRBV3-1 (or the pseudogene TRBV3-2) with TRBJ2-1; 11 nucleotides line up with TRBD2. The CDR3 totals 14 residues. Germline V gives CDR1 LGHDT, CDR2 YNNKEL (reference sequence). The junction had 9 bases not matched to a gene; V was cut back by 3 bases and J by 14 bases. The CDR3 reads CASSHYGTSGAEFF. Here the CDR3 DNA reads TGTGCCAGCAGCCACTACGGGACTAGCGGTGCCGAGTTCTTC.

The CDR3 sequence is CASTSVGGPQYF. As DNA, the CDR3 is TGTGCCAGCACCTCCGTGGGGGGCCCTCAGTACTTC. The V and J genes are TRBV11-2 and TRBJ2-5; D might be TRBD1 or TRBD2, each matching 6 bases. In germline, CDR1 is SGHAT, CDR2 FQNNGV. Trimming removed 7 bases at V and 11 bases at J, with 17 bases between. The CDR3 loop spans 12 amino acids.